The source of this T cell receptor beta chain is a study of CD8+CD57+ T cells in acquired aplastic anemia. The use of genomic DNA as template underpinned the TCR beta VDJ and CDR3 profiling. Using its own MiXCR run on the reads, TCRdb lists one record per CDR3 protein. Found here are 200,000 to 250,000 distinct CDR3 sequences, around 45% of them singletons; the top ten hold approximately 7.8%. CDR3 size: 13 residues. The germline V gene encodes CDR1 SGDLS and CDR2 YYNGEE. The V segment lost 5 bases and the J segment 2 bases; nucleotides outside the gene matches: 3. Patients chosen for sequencing had shown CD8+CD57+ cell expansion by flow cytometry.

Sequencing input: sorted CD4+, CD8+, or CD8+CD57+ T cells (not recorded which) from PBMCs. J is TRBJ1-2 and V is TRBV9; 7 nucleotides agree with TRBD1. The sequence was collected from a human donor with aplastic anemia. This chain's CDR3 is CASSVGQNYGYTF. The CDR3 nucleotides read TGTGCCAGCAGTGTGGGACAGAACTATGGCTACACCTTC. Together with reference TRBV9 and TRBJ1-2, the CDR3 gives the full variable domain: DSGVTQTPKHLITATGQRVTLRCSPRSGDLSVYWYQQSLDQGLQFLIQYYNGEERAKGNILERFSAQQFPDLHSELNLSSLELGDSALYFCASSVGQNYGYTFGSGTRLTVV.